This T cell receptor (beta chain) emerged from a study of CD8+ T cells in alopecia areata. Germline lookup yields CDR1 MNHEY and CDR2 SMNVEV (reference sequence). The CDR3 spans 15 residues. V was trimmed by 2 bases and J by 4 bases, leaving 9 bases between them. cDNA serving as the sequencing template came from extracted, reverse transcribed RNA. Assay: immunoSEQ multiplex PCR; the TCRdb copy retains only in-frame clones and omits some. The table lists 200,000 to 250,000 clones, 55% to 70% of them singletons, with 4.2% in the top ten. Treatment specified: oral pan-JAK inhibitor, 5-10 mg twice daily. This material consisted of CD4+ T cells sorted from blood, taken at week 4, from a patient treated with tofacitinib. This receptor was identified in a human donor with alopecia areata. J is TRBJ2-6 and V is TRBV27, with D uncertain. The CDR3 here is CASSLGTSGANVLTF. The CDR3 DNA follows: TGTGCCAGCAGTTTAGGCACGTCGGGGGCCAACGTCCTGACTTTC. The variable domain in full, completed from reference TRBV27 and TRBJ2-6, reads EAQVTQNPRYLITVTGKKLTVTCSQNMNHEYMSWYRQDPGLGLRQIYYSMNVEVTDKGDVPEGYKVSRKEKRNFPLILESPSPNQTSLYFCASSLGTSGANVLTFGAGSRLTVL.